This entry is about one T cell receptor (beta chain). The antigen is not known. The entry originates in a study of T-cell reconstitution after alpha-beta-depleted transplantation in children. The study, taken as a whole, reports: Several hundred expanded graft clones reportedly gave rise to the alpha-beta T cells present about two months after transplant.

Using unique molecular identifiers, the investigators prepared the TCRbeta library. TCRdb passed the PCR reads through MiXCR, listing each CDR3 protein once. This sample carries about 830,000 distinct CDR3 sequences, 15% to 20% of them seen once, and the ten largest clones take under 6%. The sequence derives from a male patient aged 5 to 17 who had a stem cell transplant for acute lymphoblastic leukemia, so the T cells may come from the graft donor. Sequencing used PBMCs, mostly from graft donor cells, obtained 360 days after TCRalphabeta/CD19-depleted stem cell transplant.

The CDR3 here is CSAWSGSKNIQYF. In nucleotides, the CDR3 is TGCAGTGCTTGGAGTGGGTCCAAAAACATTCAGTACTTC. The genes are TRBV20-1 and TRBJ2-4; D is unclear. Germline loops: CDR1 DFQATT, CDR2 SNEGSKA (reference sequence). This CDR3 is 13 amino acids long. V was trimmed by 5 bases and J by 2 bases, leaving 10 bases between them.